This T cell receptor (beta chain) appears in the sequencing data of a study of T cells after yellow fever vaccination. General study findings and limits: Overall, a small share of clonotypes was seen in both CD4 and CD8 compartments. Contamination by abundant bulk-population clonotypes could be present in FACS-sorted repertoires.

The CDR3 runs 13 residues. Germline V CDR1 and CDR2: SGHVS, FQNEAQ. V lost 8 bases and J lost 5, with 15 bases in between. TCR cDNA, made by 5'RACE template switching, carried an added universal primer site and UMIs. MiXCR, applied by TCRdb to the 5' RACE reads, yields one record per CDR3 protein. Altogether roughly 500,000 distinct CDR3 sequences are present, about 19% being singletons, with the ten largest covering approximately 14%. Worth noting for this clonotype: Its target is not known.

The specimen was PBMCs, collected 15 days after the yellow fever booster vaccination. The chain carries TRBV7-8 and TRBJ1-1; D is perhaps TRBD1 (5 bases). This receptor was identified in a man in his thirties or forties who received the YFV17D yellow fever vaccine. This CDR3 reads CASAGGGKTEAFF. For the CDR3, the DNA is TGTGCCAGCGCCGGGGGGGGAAAAACTGAAGCTTTCTTT. Full variable domain (outside the CDR3, taken from reference TRBV7-8 and TRBJ1-1): GAGVSQSPRYKVAKRGQDVALRCDPISGHVSLFWYQQALGQGPEFLTYFQNEAQLDKSGLPSDRFFAERPEGSVSTLKIQRTQQEDSAVYLCASAGGGKTEAFFGQGTRLTVV.